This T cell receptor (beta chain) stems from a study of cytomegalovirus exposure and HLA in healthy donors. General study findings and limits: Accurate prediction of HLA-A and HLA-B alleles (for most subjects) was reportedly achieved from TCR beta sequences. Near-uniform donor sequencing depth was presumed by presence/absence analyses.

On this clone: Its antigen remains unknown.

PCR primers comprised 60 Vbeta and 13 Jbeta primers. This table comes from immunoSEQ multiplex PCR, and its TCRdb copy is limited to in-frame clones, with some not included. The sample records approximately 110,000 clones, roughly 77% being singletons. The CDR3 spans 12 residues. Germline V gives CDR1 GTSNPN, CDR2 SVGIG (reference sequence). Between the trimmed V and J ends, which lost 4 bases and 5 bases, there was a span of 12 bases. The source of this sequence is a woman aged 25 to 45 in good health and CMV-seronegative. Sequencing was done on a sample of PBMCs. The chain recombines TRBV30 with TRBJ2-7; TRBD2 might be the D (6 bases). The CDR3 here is CAWKLAGDEQYF. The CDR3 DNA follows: TGTGCCTGGAAACTAGCCGGTGACGAGCAGTACTTC.